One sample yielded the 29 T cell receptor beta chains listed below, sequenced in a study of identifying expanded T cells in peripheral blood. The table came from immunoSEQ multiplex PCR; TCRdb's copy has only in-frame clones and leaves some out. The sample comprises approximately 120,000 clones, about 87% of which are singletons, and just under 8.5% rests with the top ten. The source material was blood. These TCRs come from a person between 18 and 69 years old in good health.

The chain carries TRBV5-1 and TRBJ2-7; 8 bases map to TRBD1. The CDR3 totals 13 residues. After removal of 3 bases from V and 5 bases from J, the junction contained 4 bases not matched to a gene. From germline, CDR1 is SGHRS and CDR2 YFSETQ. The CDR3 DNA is TGCGCCAGCAGCTGGACAGGGTTCGACGAGCAGTACTTC. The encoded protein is CASSWTGFDEQYF.

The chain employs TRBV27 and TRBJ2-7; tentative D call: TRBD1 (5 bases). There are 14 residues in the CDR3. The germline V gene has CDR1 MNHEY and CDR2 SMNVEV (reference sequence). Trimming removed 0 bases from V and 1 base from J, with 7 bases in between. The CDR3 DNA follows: TGTGCCAGCAGTTTATCAGGGGATTCCTACGAGCAGTACTTC. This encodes CASSLSGDSYEQYF.

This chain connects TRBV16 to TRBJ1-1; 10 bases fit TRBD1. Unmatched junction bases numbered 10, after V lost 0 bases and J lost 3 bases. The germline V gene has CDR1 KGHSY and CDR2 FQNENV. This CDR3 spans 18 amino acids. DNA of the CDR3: TGTGCCAGCAGCCAATCTAGTCGACAGGGGGCGCAGGACACTGAAGCTTTCTTT. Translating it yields CASSQSSRQGAQDTEAFF.

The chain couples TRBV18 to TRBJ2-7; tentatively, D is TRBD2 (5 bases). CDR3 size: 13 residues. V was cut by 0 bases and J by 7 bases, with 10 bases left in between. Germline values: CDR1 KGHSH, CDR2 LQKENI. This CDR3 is CASSPPLAIEQYF. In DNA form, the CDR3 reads TGTGCCAGCTCACCACCCCTAGCTATTGAGCAGTACTTC.

The CDR3 DNA reads TGTGCCAGCTCGGCCGGCCTAGATGCCTACAATGAGCAGTTCTTC. Its translation is CASSAGLDAYNEQFF. The J gene is TRBJ2-1, the V gene TRBV18; D is unresolved. Trimming took 6 bases from V and 2 from J, leaving 14 bases between them. This CDR3 has 15 residues. Germline V lookup: CDR1 KGHSH, CDR2 LQKENI.

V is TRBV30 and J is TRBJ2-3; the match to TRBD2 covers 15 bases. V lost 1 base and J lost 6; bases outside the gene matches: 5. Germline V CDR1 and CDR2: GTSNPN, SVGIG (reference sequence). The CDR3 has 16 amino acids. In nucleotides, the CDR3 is TGTGCCTGGAGTGGGACTAGCGGGGGGGCCGGTGATACGCAGTATTTT. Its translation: CAWSGTSGGAGDTQYF. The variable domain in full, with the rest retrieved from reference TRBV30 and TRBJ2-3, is SQTIHQWPATLVQPVGSPLSLECTVEGTSNPNLYWYRQAAGRGLQLLFYSVGIGQISSEVPQNLSASRPQDRQFILSSKKLLLSDSGFYLCAWSGTSGGAGDTQYFGPGTRLTVL.

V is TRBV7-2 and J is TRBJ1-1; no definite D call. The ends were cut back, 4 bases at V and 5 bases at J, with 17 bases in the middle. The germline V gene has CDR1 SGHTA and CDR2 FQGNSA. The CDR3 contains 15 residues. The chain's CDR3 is CASSWKSSLDTEAFF. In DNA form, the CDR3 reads TGTGCCAGCAGCTGGAAGTCGAGCCTAGATACTGAAGCTTTCTTT.

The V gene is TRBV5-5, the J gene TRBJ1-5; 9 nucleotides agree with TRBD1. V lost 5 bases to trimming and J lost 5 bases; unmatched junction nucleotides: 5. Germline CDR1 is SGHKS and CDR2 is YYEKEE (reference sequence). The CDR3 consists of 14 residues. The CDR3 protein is CASRIQGADQPQHF. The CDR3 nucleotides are TGTGCCAGCAGAATACAGGGGGCCGATCAGCCCCAGCATTTT.

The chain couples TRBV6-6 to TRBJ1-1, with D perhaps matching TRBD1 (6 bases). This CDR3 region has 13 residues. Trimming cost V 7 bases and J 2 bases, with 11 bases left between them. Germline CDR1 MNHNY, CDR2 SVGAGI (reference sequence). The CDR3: CASNRQENTEAFF. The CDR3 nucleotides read TGTGCCAGCAATAGACAGGAAAACACTGAAGCTTTCTTT.

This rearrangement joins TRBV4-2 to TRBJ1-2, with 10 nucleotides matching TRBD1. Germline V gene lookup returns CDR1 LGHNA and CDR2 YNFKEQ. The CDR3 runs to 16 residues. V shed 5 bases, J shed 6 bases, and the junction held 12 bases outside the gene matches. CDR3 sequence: CASSLEDRDRGHGYTF. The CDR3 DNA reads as TGTGCCAGCAGCTTGGAAGATCGGGACAGGGGTCATGGCTACACCTTC.

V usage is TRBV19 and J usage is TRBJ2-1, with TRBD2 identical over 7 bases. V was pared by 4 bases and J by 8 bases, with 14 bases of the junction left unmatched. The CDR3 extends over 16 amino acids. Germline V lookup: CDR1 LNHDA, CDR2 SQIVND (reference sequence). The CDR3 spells CASSTSGGGGLDEQFF. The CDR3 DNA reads TGTGCCAGTAGTACCTCGGGGGGAGGAGGGTTAGATGAGCAGTTCTTC.

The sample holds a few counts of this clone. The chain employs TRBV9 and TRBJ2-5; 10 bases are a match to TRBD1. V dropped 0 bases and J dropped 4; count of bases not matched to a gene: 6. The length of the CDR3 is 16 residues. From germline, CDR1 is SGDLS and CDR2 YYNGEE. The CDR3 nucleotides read TGTGCCAGCAGCGTAGGCGGACAGGGGGACGGAGAGACCCAGTACTTC. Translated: CASSVGGQGDGETQYF. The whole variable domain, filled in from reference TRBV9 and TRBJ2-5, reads DSGVTQTPKHLITATGQRVTLRCSPRSGDLSVYWYQQSLDQGLQFLIQYYNGEERAKGNILERFSAQQFPDLHSELNLSSLELGDSALYFCASSVGGQGDGETQYFGPGTRLLVL.

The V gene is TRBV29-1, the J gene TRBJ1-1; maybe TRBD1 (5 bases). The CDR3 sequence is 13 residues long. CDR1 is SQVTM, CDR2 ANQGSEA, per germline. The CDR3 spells CNTVGQGNTEAFF. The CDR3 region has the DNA TGCAACACGGTGGGGCAGGGTAACACTGAAGCTTTCTTT.

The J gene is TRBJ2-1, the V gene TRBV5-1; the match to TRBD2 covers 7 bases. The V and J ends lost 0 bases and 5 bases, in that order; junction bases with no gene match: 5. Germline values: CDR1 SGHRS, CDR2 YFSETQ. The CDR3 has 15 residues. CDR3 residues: CASSLVDGGNNEQFF. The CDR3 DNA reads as TGCGCCAGCAGCTTGGTAGACGGGGGGAACAATGAGCAGTTCTTC.

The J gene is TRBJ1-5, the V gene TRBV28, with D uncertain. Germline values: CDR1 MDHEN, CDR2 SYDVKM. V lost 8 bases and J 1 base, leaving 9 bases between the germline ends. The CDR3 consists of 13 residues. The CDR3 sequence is CASGLMSNQPQHF. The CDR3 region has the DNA TGTGCCAGCGGACTCATGAGCAATCAGCCCCAGCATTTT.

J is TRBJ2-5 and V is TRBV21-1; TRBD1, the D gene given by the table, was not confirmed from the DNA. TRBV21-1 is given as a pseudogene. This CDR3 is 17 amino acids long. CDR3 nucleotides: TGTGCCAGCAGCAAAGTGTCGCGCCCAGGGGGTGTACAGACCCAGTACTTC. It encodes CASSKVSRPGGVQTQYF.

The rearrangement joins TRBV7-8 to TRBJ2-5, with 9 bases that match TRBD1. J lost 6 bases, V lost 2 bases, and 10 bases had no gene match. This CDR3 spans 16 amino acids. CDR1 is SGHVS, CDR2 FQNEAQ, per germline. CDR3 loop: CASSLRPGQGFQTQYF. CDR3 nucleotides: TGTGCCAGCAGCTTACGACCGGGACAGGGTTTCCAGACCCAGTACTTC.

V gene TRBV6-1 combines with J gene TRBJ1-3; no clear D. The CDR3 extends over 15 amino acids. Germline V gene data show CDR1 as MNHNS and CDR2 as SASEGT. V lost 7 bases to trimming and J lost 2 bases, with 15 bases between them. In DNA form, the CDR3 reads TGTGCCAGCAACCCGGGAGAGAGGGCTGGAAACACCATATATTTT. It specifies CASNPGERAGNTIYF.

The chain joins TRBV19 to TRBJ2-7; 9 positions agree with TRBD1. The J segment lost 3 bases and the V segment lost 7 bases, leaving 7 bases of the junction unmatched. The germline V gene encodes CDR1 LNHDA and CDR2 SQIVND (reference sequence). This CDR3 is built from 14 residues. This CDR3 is CASTKGQGRYEQYF. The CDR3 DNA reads TGTGCCAGTACCAAGGGACAGGGTCGCTACGAGCAGTACTTC.

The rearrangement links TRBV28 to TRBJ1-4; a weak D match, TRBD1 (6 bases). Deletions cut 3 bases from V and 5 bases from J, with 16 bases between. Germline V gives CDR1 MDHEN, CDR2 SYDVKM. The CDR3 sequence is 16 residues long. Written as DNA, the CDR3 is TGTGCCAGCAGTTTCCCCAAGGGGGGGAGAAATGAAAAACTGTTTTTT. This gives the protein CASSFPKGGRNEKLFF.

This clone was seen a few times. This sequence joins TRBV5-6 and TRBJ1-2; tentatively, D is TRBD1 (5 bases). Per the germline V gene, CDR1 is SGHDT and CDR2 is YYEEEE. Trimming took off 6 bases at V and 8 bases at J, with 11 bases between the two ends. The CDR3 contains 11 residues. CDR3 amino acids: CASTQGRGYTF. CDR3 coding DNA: TGTGCCAGCACCCAGGGCCGAGGCTACACCTTC.

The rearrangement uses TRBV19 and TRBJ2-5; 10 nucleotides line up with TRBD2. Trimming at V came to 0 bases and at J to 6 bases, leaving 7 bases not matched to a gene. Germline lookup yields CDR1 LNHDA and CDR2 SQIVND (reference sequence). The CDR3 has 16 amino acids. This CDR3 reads CASSIDSTSGRQTQYF. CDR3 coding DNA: TGTGCCAGTAGTATAGATTCGACTAGCGGGCGGCAGACCCAGTACTTC.

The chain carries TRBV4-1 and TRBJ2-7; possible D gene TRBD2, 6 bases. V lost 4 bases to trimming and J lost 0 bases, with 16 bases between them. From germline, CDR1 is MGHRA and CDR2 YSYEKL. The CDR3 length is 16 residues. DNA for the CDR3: TGCGCCAGCAGCCCCTTGGAGGGAGCACACTCCTACGAGCAGTACTTC. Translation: CASSPLEGAHSYEQYF.

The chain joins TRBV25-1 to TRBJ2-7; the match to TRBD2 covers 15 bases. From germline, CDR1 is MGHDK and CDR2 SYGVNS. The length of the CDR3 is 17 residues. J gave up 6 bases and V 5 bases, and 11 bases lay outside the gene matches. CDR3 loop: CASSSLYGTSGGFEQYF. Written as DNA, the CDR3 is TGTGCCAGCAGTAGCCTGTACGGGACTAGCGGGGGGTTCGAGCAGTACTTC.

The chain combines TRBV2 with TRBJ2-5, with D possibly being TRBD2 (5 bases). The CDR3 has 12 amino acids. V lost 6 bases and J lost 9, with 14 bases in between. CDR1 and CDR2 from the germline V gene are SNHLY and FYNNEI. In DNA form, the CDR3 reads TGTGCCAGCAGGTTGGACTCTAGACCCCAGTACTTC. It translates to CASRLDSRPQYF.

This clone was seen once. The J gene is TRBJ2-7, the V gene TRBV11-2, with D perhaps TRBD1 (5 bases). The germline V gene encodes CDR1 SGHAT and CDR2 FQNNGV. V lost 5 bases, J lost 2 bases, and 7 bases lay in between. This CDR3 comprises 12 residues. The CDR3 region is CASSPGTYEQYF. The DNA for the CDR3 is TGTGCCAGCAGCCCAGGGACCTACGAGCAGTACTTC.

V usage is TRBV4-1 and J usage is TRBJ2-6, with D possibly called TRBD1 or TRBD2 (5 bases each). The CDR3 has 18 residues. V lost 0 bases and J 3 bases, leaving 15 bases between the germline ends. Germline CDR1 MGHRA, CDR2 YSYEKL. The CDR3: CASSQDKNRGDGANVLTF. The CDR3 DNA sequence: TGCGCCAGCAGCCAAGATAAGAACAGAGGGGATGGGGCCAACGTCCTGACTTTC.

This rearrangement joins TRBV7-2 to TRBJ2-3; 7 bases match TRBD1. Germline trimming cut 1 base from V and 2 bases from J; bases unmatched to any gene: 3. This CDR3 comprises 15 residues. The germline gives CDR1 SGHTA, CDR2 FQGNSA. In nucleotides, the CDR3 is TGTGCCAGCAGCTTAGAAGGGGGCGACACAGATACGCAGTATTTT. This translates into CASSLEGGDTDTQYF.

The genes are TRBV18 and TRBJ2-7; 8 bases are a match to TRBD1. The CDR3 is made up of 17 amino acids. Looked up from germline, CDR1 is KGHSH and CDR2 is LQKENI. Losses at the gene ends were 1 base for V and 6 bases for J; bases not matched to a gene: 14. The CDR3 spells CASSPREATGVLREQYF. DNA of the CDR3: TGTGCCAGCTCACCACGGGAAGCGACAGGGGTACTACGCGAGCAGTACTTC.